This record concerns one T cell receptor (beta chain) sequence. This sample is part of a study of naive and memory T cell subsets. CDR1 and CDR2 (germline): MNHNY, SVGAGI (reference sequence). This CDR3 region has 14 residues. Trimming pared 3 bases from V and 6 bases from J, leaving 13 bases between. Four subsets defined by CD45RA and CD27 were sorted after CD3, CD4, CD8 and live/dead staining. An equimolar mix of two oligonucleotides served as the beta constant-region primer for TRBC1 and TRBC2. Via MiXCR, TCRdb re-called the UMI-ligation and nested PCR reads, giving one row per CDR3 protein. The sample consists of under 150,000 distinct CDR3 sequences, about 17% of them appearing once.

The J gene is TRBJ2-3, the V gene TRBV6-6; D is undetermined. The source material was naive CD4+ T cells from blood. The TCR comes from a human donor in good health. CDR3: CASSYLDQGDTQYF. CDR3 in DNA: TGTGCCAGCAGTTATTTGGACCAAGGGGATACGCAGTATTTT.